Below, 23 T cell receptor beta chains from the same sample are listed, as sequenced in a study of T cell changes during pregnancy in multiple sclerosis. Clones were read by immunoSEQ multiplex PCR, and TCRdb kept only the in-frame ones, dropping some. This table holds about 70,000 clones, approximately 90% found once. The sequenced sample was peripheral blood, obtained in the second trimester of pregnancy. The source is a female donor in good health, enrolled as a control in a pregnancy study.

The chain uses TRBV7-2 and TRBJ2-7, with D possibly being TRBD1 (5 bases). The CDR3 length is 11 residues. CDR1 and CDR2 (germline): SGHTA, FQGNSA. The V gene lost 4 bases and the J gene lost 6 bases, with 7 bases spanning the gap. The CDR3 loop is CASSSGFEQYF. The DNA for the CDR3 is TGTGCCAGCAGCTCAGGGTTCGAGCAGTACTTC. Filled out from reference TRBV7-2 and TRBJ2-7, the complete variable domain reads GAGVSQSPSNKVTEKGKDVELRCDPISGHTALYWYRQSLGQGLEFLIYFQGNSAPDKSGLPSDRFSAERTGGSVSTLTIQRTQQEDSAVYLCASSSGFEQYFGPGTRLTVT.

This clone was picked up one time. The chain couples TRBV13 to TRBJ1-5; D may be TRBD1 (6 bases). Trimming cost V 5 bases and J 10 bases, with 21 bases left between them. CDR3 size: 15 residues. The germline V gene has CDR1 PRHDT and CDR2 FYEKMQ (reference sequence). The CDR3 is CASSARTARGQPQHF. The CDR3 nucleotides read TGTGCCAGCAGCGCCCGGACAGCTCGGGGTCAACCCCAGCATTTT.

V is TRBV18 and J is TRBJ2-3, with D tentatively TRBD2 (5 bases). CDR1 is KGHSH, CDR2 LQKENI, per germline. The V gene lost 0 bases and the J gene lost 4 bases, with 11 bases spanning the gap. The CDR3 runs 15 residues. The CDR3 protein is CASSPPHGNPDTQYF. DNA of the CDR3: TGTGCCAGCTCACCACCCCACGGGAACCCAGATACGCAGTATTTT.

The genes are TRBV7-9 and TRBJ1-1, with D hard to call. CDR1 is SEHNR, CDR2 FQNEAQ, per germline (reference sequence). V was shortened by 4 bases and J by 6 bases, with 9 bases between the two germline ends. The CDR3 spans 12 residues. Here the CDR3 reads CASSSGNAEAFF. CDR3 nucleotide sequence: TGTGCCAGCAGCTCGGGGAATGCTGAAGCTTTCTTT.

The V call is TRBV19, the J call TRBJ1-4; D gene uncertain. The CDR3 is 9 residues long. V was trimmed by 10 bases and J by 17 bases, leaving 14 bases between them. CDR1 and CDR2 from the germline V gene are LNHDA and SQIVND (reference sequence). CDR3 nucleotides: TGTGCCAAACGGACTCGATTTTTTTTT. Amino acids: CAKRTRFFF.

This chain joins TRBV18 and TRBJ1-2, with TRBD1 matching over 12 bases. The trim removed 3 bases at V and 8 bases at J, leaving 7 bases unmatched. The CDR3 sequence is 15 residues long. Germline V gene sequence: CDR1 KGHSH, CDR2 LQKENI. This CDR3 reads CASSPPGQGARGYTF. CDR3 in DNA: TGTGCCAGCTCACCTCCGGGACAGGGGGCGCGCGGCTACACCTTC.

The rearrangement links TRBV5-6 to TRBJ2-7; D is possibly TRBD2 (6 bases). There are 13 residues in the CDR3. V lost 4 bases and J 5 bases, leaving 13 bases between the germline ends. The germline V gene has CDR1 SGHDT and CDR2 YYEEEE. CDR3 in DNA: TGTGCCAGCAGCCTGTACCCGGGGGACGAGCAGTACTTC. Translating gives CASSLYPGDEQYF. Looking up the rest from reference TRBV5-6 and TRBJ2-7 gives the full variable domain: DAGVTQSPTHLIKTRGQQVTLRCSPKSGHDTVSWYQQALGQGPQFIFQYYEEEERQRGNFPDRFSGHQFPNYSSELNVNALLLGDSALYLCASSLYPGDEQYFGPGTRLTVT.

The gene calls are TRBV29-1 and TRBJ1-4; D perhaps matches TRBD1 (5 bases). The CDR3 is 13 residues long. The germline gives CDR1 SQVTM, CDR2 ANQGSEA. Trimming took off 6 bases at V and 4 bases at J, with 12 bases between the two ends. DNA for the CDR3: TGCAGCGTCCAGGGCCTAGATAATGAAAAACTGTTTTTT. Translating it yields CSVQGLDNEKLFF.

The V gene is TRBV5-4, the J gene TRBJ2-5, with TRBD2 as a possible D gene (7 bases). The germline CDR1 and CDR2 sequences are SGHNT and YYREEE (reference sequence). Between the trimmed V and J ends, which lost 2 bases and 4 bases, there was a span of 18 bases. The CDR3 contains 16 residues. CDR3 in amino acids: CASSFSGGGARETQYF. In nucleotides, the CDR3 is TGTGCCAGCAGCTTTTCTGGAGGGGGGGCTAGAGAGACCCAGTACTTC. The full variable domain, completed using reference TRBV5-4 and TRBJ2-5, is ETGVTQSPTHLIKTRGQQVTLRCSSQSGHNTVSWYQQALGQGPQFIFQYYREEENGRGNFPPRFSGLQFPNYSSELNVNALELDDSALYLCASSFSGGGARETQYFGPGTRLLVL.

The V gene is TRBV4-3, the J gene TRBJ2-5, with 11 bases lining up with TRBD2. Germline V gene data show CDR1 as LGHNA and CDR2 as YSLEER. This CDR3 is built from 18 residues. With 1 base clipped from V and 0 bases from J, the junction kept 7 bases outside the gene matches. The CDR3 nucleotides are TGCGCCAGCAGCCAAGGACTAGCGGGGACGGTGGACCAAGAGACCCAGTACTTC. Its protein product is CASSQGLAGTVDQETQYF.

The J gene is TRBJ1-1, the V gene TRBV7-9, with D possibly matching TRBD1 (6 bases). V was clipped by 5 bases and J by 4 bases, with 11 bases between them. The germline gives CDR1 SEHNR, CDR2 FQNEAQ (reference sequence). The CDR3 covers 13 residues. CDR3: CASSPTGSTEAFF. The DNA for the CDR3 is TGTGCCAGCAGCCCCACAGGGTCCACTGAAGCTTTCTTT.

CDR3 region: CASSFSGGSYGTDTQYF. The CDR3, as DNA: TGTGCCAGCAGCTTTTCGGGGGGAAGTTATGGCACAGATACGCAGTATTTT. The V gene is TRBV11-3, the J gene TRBJ2-3; 7 bases match TRBD2. V trimming: 3 bases; J trimming: 1 base; junction bases outside the gene matches: 10. This CDR3 has 17 residues. The germline gives CDR1 SGHNT, CDR2 YENEEA. The complete variable domain, with remaining parts taken from reference TRBV11-3 and TRBJ2-3, reads EAGVVQSPRYKIIEKKQPVAFWCNPISGHNTLYWYLQNLGQGPELLIRYENEEAVDDSQLPKDRFSAERLKGVDSTLKIQPAELGDSAVYLCASSFSGGSYGTDTQYFGPGTRLTVL.

The rearrangement links TRBV5-6 to TRBJ1-5; D unclear. This CDR3 comprises 14 residues. The V gene's germline CDR1 is SGHDT and CDR2 YYEEEE. Trimming left V 2 bases short and J 6 bases short, with 12 bases between. The CDR3, as DNA: TGTGCCAGCAGCTTATACCAGGAGGGTCAGCCCCAGCATTTT. This encodes CASSLYQEGQPQHF. Full variable domain (rest looked up from reference TRBV5-6 and TRBJ1-5): DAGVTQSPTHLIKTRGQQVTLRCSPKSGHDTVSWYQQALGQGPQFIFQYYEEEERQRGNFPDRFSGHQFPNYSSELNVNALLLGDSALYLCASSLYQEGQPQHFGDGTRLSIL.

The genes are TRBV7-8 and TRBJ1-5; maybe TRBD1 (5 bases). This CDR3 comprises 15 residues. V was trimmed by 4 bases and J by 5 bases, leaving 15 bases between them. Looked up from germline, CDR1 is SGHVS and CDR2 is FQNEAQ. The CDR3: CASSSQVSGYQPQHF. CDR3 coding DNA: TGTGCCAGCAGCTCACAGGTTTCAGGTTATCAGCCCCAGCATTTT.

This clone was counted between two and nine times. The chain is built from TRBV7-9 and TRBJ1-3, with TRBD1 as a possible D gene (6 bases). Germline V gene lookup returns CDR1 SEHNR and CDR2 FQNEAQ (reference sequence). V was cut by 4 bases and J by 4 bases, with 14 bases left in between. This CDR3 contains 15 residues. The DNA for the CDR3 is TGTGCCAGCAGCTCACTCAGGGGAGGGGGAAACACCATATATTTT. Amino acid sequence: CASSSLRGGGNTIYF.

This sequence joins TRBV5-6 and TRBJ1-4; TRBD1 matches 9 bases. Losses at the gene ends were 4 bases for V and 6 bases for J; bases not matched to a gene: 7. The CDR3 extends over 15 amino acids. Per the germline V gene, CDR1 is SGHDT and CDR2 is YYEEEE. The CDR3 DNA sequence: TGTGCCAGCAGCATATGGACAGGGGACGATGAAAAACTGTTTTTT. Translation: CASSIWTGDDEKLFF.

The rearrangement uses TRBV7-8 and TRBJ1-6; D may be TRBD1 (6 bases). Germline V gene data show CDR1 as SGHVS and CDR2 as FQNEAQ. CDR3 length: 15 amino acids. Trimming pared 5 bases from V and 1 base from J, leaving 9 bases between. Here the CDR3 reads CASSPTGSYNSPLHF. The DNA for the CDR3 is TGTGCCAGCAGCCCAACAGGGTCCTATAATTCACCCCTCCACTTT.

The rearrangement joins TRBV7-2 to TRBJ2-3; 8 nucleotides match TRBD1. Germline CDR1 is SGHTA and CDR2 is FQGNSA. With V trimmed by 5 bases and J by 3 bases, 4 bases remained unmatched. The CDR3 loop spans 14 amino acids. In DNA form, the CDR3 reads TGTGCCAGCAGCCGGACAGGGTGGACAGATACGCAGTATTTT. Translation gives CASSRTGWTDTQYF.

V and J are TRBV7-9 and TRBJ2-1; weak D call: TRBD2 (5 bases). The V gene's germline CDR1 is SEHNR and CDR2 FQNEAQ (reference sequence). The V gene lost 5 bases and the J gene lost 9 bases, with 14 bases spanning the gap. This CDR3 has 13 residues. CDR3 loop: CASSLRLEGEQFF. The CDR3 DNA follows: TGTGCCAGCAGCCTACGGCTAGAGGGTGAGCAGTTCTTC. The full variable domain, its missing parts supplied by reference TRBV7-9 and TRBJ2-1, is DTGVSQNPRHKITKRGQNVTFRCDPISEHNRLYWYRQTLGQGPEFLTYFQNEAQLEKSRLLSDRFSAERPKGSFSTLEIQRTEQGDSAMYLCASSLRLEGEQFFGPGTRLTVL.

The chain recombines TRBV30 with TRBJ2-3; D call uncertain. The CDR3 length is 13 residues. The V gene lost 1 base and the J gene lost 0 bases, with 5 bases spanning the gap. Germline V gene data show CDR1 as GTSNPN and CDR2 as SVGIG (reference sequence). As DNA, the CDR3 is TGTGCCTGGAGTGGGGCGAGCACAGATACGCAGTATTTT. It is translated as CAWSGASTDTQYF.

This clone appeared once. The rearrangement links TRBV13 to TRBJ2-7; 7 bases fit TRBD1. The ends lost 0 bases at V and 4 bases at J; junction bases unmatched: 6. The CDR3 loop spans 15 amino acids. The germline V gene has CDR1 PRHDT and CDR2 FYEKMQ (reference sequence). CDR3 in amino acids: CASSLGRDSLYEQYF. CDR3 nucleotides: TGTGCCAGCAGCTTAGGTCGGGACAGCCTTTACGAGCAGTACTTC.

This sequence joins TRBV12-5 and TRBJ2-7; tentative D call: TRBD1 (6 bases). Trimming took off 3 bases at V and 7 bases at J, with 10 bases between the two ends. The length of the CDR3 is 12 residues. Germline V CDR1 and CDR2: LGHNT, FRNRAP. DNA of the CDR3: TGTGCTAGTGGTTTAACAGGGCGAGAGCAGTACTTC. This translates into CASGLTGREQYF.

The rearrangement links TRBV5-6 to TRBJ2-2; tentative D call: TRBD2 (6 bases). Between the trimmed V and J ends, which lost 4 bases and 4 bases, there was a span of 20 bases. The CDR3 is made up of 17 amino acids. Germline loops: CDR1 SGHDT, CDR2 YYEEEE. As DNA, the CDR3 is TGTGCCAGCAGCCCTCGGGGAGCGCGGGGAATCACCGGGGAGCTGTTTTTT. Translated: CASSPRGARGITGELFF.